The sequence of this TCR beta chain was determined in a study of blood T cell repertoires in COVID-19. Study background: Material from acute and convalescent COVID-19 was sourced from the United States, Italy and Spain. The analysed material was cDNA or gDNA that came from T cells, B-cell-depleted T cells, or PBMCs.

Authors' data handling: Researchers report that nucleated cell counts were estimated from reference gene primer amplification. Libraries were prepared by immunoSEQ multiplex PCR; TCRdb keeps only in-frame clonotypes and omits some of them. V, J and clone size are those of that table, while D and trimming were read from the DNA. The table has about 220,000 clones, almost 90% seen once. Living in 24 US areas, the participants were between roughly 18 and 90 years of age. This clonotype was obtained from a woman in her fifties or sixties with acute COVID-19. What was sequenced was PBMCs or T cells enriched from blood (not recorded which).

This chain's CDR3 is CASSLRDSLSNQPQHF. CDR3 coding DNA: TGTGCCAGTAGCCTCCGGGACAGTCTTAGCAATCAGCCCCAGCATTTT. This sequence joins TRBV19 and TRBJ1-5; 7 bases are shared with TRBD1. V trimming: 6 bases; J trimming: 0 bases; junction bases outside the gene matches: 8. Germline V gene sequence: CDR1 LNHDA, CDR2 SQIVND (reference sequence). The CDR3 spans 16 residues.